The T cell receptor beta chain described here comes from a study of cytomegalovirus exposure and HLA in healthy donors. Findings and limits, study-wide: Later analysis identified 16,000 or so TCR beta sequences associated with HLA alleles, using a false discovery rate threshold of 0.05. The HLA-A and HLA-B alleles of most subjects were reportedly predicted accurately from TCR beta sequences.

A note on this clone: Antigen: not known.

Primers: 60 Vbeta forward and 13 Jbeta reverse. Sequencing was performed with immunoSEQ multiplex PCR; in TCRdb, only in-frame clones are kept and a portion is missing. Of some 120,000 clones in the sample, 81% were seen once. V was pared by 6 bases and J by 0 bases, with 9 bases between. Germline CDR1 is MNHNY and CDR2 is SVGAGI (reference sequence). The CDR3 is 14 amino acids. The sequence derives from a man between 18 and 29 years old in good health and CMV-seronegative. The source material was PBMCs. The rearrangement joins TRBV6-6 to TRBJ1-3; the D gene is possibly TRBD1 (6 bases). The CDR3: CASSDRHSGNTIYF. CDR3 nucleotides: TGTGCCAGCAGCGACAGGCACTCTGGAAACACCATATATTTT.